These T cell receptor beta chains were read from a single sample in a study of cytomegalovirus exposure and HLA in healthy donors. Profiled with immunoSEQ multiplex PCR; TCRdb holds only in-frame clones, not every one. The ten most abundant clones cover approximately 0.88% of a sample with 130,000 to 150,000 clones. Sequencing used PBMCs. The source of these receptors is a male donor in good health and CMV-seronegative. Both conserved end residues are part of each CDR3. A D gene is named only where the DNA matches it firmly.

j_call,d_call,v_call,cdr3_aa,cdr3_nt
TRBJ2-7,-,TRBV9,CASSVRGTNLGEQYF,TGTGCCAGCAGCGTAAGGGGGACTAACCTTGGCGAGCAGTACTTC
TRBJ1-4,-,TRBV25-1,CASSEYGEGVKLFF,TGTGCCAGCAGTGAATATGGGGAGGGGGTAAAACTGTTTTTT
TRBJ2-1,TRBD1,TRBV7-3,CASSLNRDSYNEQFF,TGTGCCAGCAGCTTAAATAGGGACAGCTACAATGAGCAGTTCTTC
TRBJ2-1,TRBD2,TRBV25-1,CASSLAGGPINEQFF,TGTGCCAGCAGTTTAGCGGGAGGGCCGATTAATGAGCAGTTCTTC
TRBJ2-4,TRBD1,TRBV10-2,CASTWVTGGPLDIQYF,TGCGCCAGCACCTGGGTGACAGGGGGACCCTTGGACATTCAGTACTTC
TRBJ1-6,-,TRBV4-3,CASSQGTGFSPLHF,TGCGCCAGCAGCCAAGGAACAGGTTTTTCACCCCTCCACTTT
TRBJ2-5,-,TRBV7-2,CASSLDRQETQYF,TGTGCCAGCAGCTTAGACAGACAAGAGACCCAGTACTTC
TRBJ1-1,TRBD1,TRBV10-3,CAIRRGTVSRTTEAFF,TGTGCCATCAGACGCGGGACAGTCTCCCGGACCACTGAAGCTTTCTTT
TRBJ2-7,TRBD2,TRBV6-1,CASSPTSGRAVEQYF,TGTGCCAGCAGCCCAACTAGCGGGAGGGCCGTCGAGCAGTACTTC
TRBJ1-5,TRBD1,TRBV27,CASSSTGNNQPQHF,TGTGCCAGCAGTTCGACAGGGAACAATCAGCCCCAGCATTTT
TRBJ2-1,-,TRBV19,CASRSGRYYNEQFF,TGTGCCAGTAGAAGCGGGCGATACTACAATGAGCAGTTCTTC
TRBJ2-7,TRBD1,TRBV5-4,CASSPTGERLSEQYF,TGTGCCAGCAGCCCGACAGGGGAAAGGTTAAGCGAGCAGTACTTC
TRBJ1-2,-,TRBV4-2,CASSQDLRGYGYTF,TGTGCCAGCAGCCAAGATCTTCGAGGATACGGCTACACCTTC
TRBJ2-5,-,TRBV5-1,CASSPSTAPQETQYF,TGCGCCAGCAGCCCATCGACAGCTCCCCAAGAGACCCAGTACTTC
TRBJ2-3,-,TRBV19,CASSIGLRGPDTQYF,TGTGCCAGTAGTATTGGTCTGCGGGGGCCAGATACGCAGTATTTT
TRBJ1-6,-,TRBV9,CASSGGGALSSYNSPLHF,TGTGCCAGCAGCGGCGGAGGGGCCTTGAGCTCCTATAATTCACCCCTCCACTTT
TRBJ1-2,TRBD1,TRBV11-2,CASSFDRGSIFGYTF,TGTGCCAGCAGCTTCGACAGGGGGTCCATTTTCGGCTACACCTTC
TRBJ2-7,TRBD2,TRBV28,CASSWEGQSYEQYF,TGTGCCAGCAGTTGGGAGGGGCAGTCCTACGAGCAGTACTTC
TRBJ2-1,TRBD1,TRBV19,CASSPRDSYNEQFF,TGTGCCAGTAGTCCCCGGGACAGTTACAATGAGCAGTTCTTC
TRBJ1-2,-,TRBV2,CASPGLYRSYGYTF,TGTGCCAGCCCGGGACTCTATCGGAGTTATGGCTACACCTTC
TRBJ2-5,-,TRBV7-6,CASSTWTEQETQYF,TGTGCCAGCAGCACCTGGACAGAACAAGAGACCCAGTACTTC
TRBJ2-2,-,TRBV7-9,CASQYDGLNTGELFF,TGTGCCAGCCAGTACGACGGACTGAACACCGGGGAGCTGTTTTTT
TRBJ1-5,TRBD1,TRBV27,CASSGRTGRGQPQHF,TGTGCCAGCAGTGGTCGGACAGGGAGGGGTCAGCCCCAGCATTTT
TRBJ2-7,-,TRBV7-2,CASSLLYAAGTYEQYF,TGTGCCAGCAGCTTGCTCTACGCTGCAGGAACCTACGAGCAGTACTTC
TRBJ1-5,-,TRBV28,CASSPELLGGNQPQHF,TGTGCCAGCAGTCCCGAACTCCTCGGGGGCAATCAGCCCCAGCATTTT
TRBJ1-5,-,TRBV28,CASSSPGRSNQPQHF,TGTGCCAGCAGTTCCCCGGGGAGAAGCAATCAGCCCCAGCATTTT
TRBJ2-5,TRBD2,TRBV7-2,CASSPRASGSGTQYF,TGTGCCAGCAGCCCGCGTGCTAGCGGGAGTGGGACCCAGTACTTC
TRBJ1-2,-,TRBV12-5,CASGFESGRYGYTF,TGTGCTAGTGGTTTTGAATCAGGGCGCTATGGCTACACCTTC
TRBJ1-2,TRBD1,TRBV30,CACHIPGRGNFYGYTF,TGTGCCTGCCATATCCCGGGCAGGGGGAATTTCTATGGCTACACCTTC
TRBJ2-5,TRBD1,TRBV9,CASSVGRTGISETQYF,TGTGCCAGCAGCGTAGGGAGGACAGGGATATCGGAGACCCAGTACTTC
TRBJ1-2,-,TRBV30,CACLTGYGYTF,TGTGCCTGCCTTACAGGATATGGCTACACCTTC
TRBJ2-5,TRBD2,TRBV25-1,CASSEWATSGRQETQYF,TGTGCCAGCAGTGAATGGGCCACTAGCGGGAGGCAGGAGACCCAGTACTTC
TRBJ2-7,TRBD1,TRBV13,CASSHRDRVNEQYF,TGTGCCAGCAGCCACCGGGACAGGGTAAACGAGCAGTACTTC
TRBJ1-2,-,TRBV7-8,CASSLEGFGYGYTF,TGTGCCAGCAGCTTGGAGGGTTTTGGCTATGGCTACACCTTC
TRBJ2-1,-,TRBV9,CASSVGASSYNEQFF,TGTGCCAGCAGCGTAGGGGCCAGCTCCTACAATGAGCAGTTCTTC
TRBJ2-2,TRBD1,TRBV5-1,CASSADRPTGELFF,TGCGCCAGCAGCGCGGACAGGCCAACCGGGGAGCTGTTTTTT
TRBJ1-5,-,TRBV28,CASSFRQGRIQHF,TGTGCCAGCAGTTTCCGCCAAGGGAGGATCCAGCATTTT
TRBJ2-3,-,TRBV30,CAWRFAGTSTDTQYF,TGTGCCTGGAGGTTCGCGGGGACGAGCACAGATACGCAGTATTTT
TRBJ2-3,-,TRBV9,CASSVASTDTQYF,TGTGCCAGCAGCGTAGCGAGCACAGATACGCAGTATTTT
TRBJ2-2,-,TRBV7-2,CASSLDYGELFF,TGTGCCAGCAGCTTAGACTACGGGGAGCTGTTTTTT
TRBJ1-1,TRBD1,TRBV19,CASNVQGEAFF,TGTGCCAGTAACGTACAGGGGGAAGCTTTCTTT
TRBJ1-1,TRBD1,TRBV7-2,CASSSGQGRETEAFF,TGTGCCAGCAGCTCGGGACAGGGGAGGGAAACTGAAGCTTTCTTT
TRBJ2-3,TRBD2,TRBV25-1,CASSLRSGNLRADTQYF,TGTGCCAGCAGCTTAAGGAGCGGGAACCTCCGCGCAGATACGCAGTATTTT
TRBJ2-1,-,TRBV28,CASSGVVNEQFF,TGTGCCAGCAGTGGAGTAGTCAATGAGCAGTTCTTC
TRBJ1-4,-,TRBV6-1,CASRAGLTNEKLFF,TGTGCCAGTAGAGCCGGACTCACTAATGAAAAACTGTTTTTT
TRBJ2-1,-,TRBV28,CASSTLDRRLFPTYYNEQFF,TGTGCCAGCAGCACCCTCGACAGACGTTTGTTCCCCACCTACTACAATGAGCAGTTCTTC
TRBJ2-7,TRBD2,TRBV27,CASSFSYRTSGSYEQYF,TGTGCCAGCAGTTTCTCCTATCGGACTAGCGGGAGTTACGAGCAGTACTTC
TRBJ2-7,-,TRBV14,CASSQAGRRSEQYF,TGTGCCAGCAGCCAAGCAGGGCGTAGGAGCGAGCAGTACTTC
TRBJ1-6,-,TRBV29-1,CSVGTGMNSPLHF,TGCAGCGTTGGTACAGGGATGAATTCACCCCTCCACTTT
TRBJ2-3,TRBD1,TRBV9,CASSVRDSPSTDTQYF,TGTGCCAGCAGCGTAAGGGACAGCCCAAGCACAGATACGCAGTATTTT
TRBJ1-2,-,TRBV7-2,CASSLGLGFGYTF,TGTGCCAGCAGCCTAGGACTCGGTTTCGGCTACACCTTC
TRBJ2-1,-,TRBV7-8,CASSKDRFSYNEQFF,TGTGCCAGCAGCAAAGACAGGTTCTCCTACAATGAGCAGTTCTTC
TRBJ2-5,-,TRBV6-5,CASRDSSGGETQYF,TGTGCCAGCAGGGATTCAAGTGGAGGCGAGACCCAGTACTTC